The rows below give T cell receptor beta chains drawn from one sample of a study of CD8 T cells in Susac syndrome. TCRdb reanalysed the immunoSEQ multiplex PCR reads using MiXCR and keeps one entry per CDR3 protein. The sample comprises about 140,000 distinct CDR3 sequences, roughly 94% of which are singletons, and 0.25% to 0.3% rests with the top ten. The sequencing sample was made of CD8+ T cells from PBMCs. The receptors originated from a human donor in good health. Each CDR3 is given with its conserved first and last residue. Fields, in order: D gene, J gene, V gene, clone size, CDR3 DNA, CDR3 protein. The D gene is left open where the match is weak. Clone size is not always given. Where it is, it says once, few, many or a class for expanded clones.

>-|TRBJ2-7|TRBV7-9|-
TGTGCCAGCAGCTCGAAGGGCCAGCCGTGGCGTGAGCAGTACTTC
CASSSKGQPWREQYF
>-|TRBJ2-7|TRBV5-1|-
TGCGCCAGCAGCCCCACAGGAACGATCTCCTACGAGCAGTACTTC
CASSPTGTISYEQYF
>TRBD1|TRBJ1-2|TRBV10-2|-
TGCGCCAGCAGTCCTACAGGGGGAGGTGGCTACACCTTC
CASSPTGGGGYTF
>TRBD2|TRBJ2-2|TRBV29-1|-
TGCAGCGGATTAGCGGGAAAGAACACCGGGGAGCTGTTTTTT
CSGLAGKNTGELFF
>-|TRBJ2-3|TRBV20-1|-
TGCAGTGCTAGCTCCCCCGATACGCAGTATTTT
CSASSPDTQYF
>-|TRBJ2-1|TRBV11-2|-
TGTGCCAGCAGCCCCTGGGAGTCCGCCTACAATGAGCAGTTCTTC
CASSPWESAYNEQFF
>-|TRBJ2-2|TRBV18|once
TGTGCCAGCGCCCCCGAGGGGGCGAACACCGGGGAGCTGTTTTTT
CASAPEGANTGELFF
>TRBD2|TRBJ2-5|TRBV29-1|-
TGCAGCGTTGAGGTCGGGGGGGAAGAGACCCAGTACTTC
CSVEVGGEETQYF
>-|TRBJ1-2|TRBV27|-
TGTGCCAGCAGTTTGACAGGAAGGGGCTACACCTTC
CASSLTGRGYTF
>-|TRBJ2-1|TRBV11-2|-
TGTGCCAGCAGCTCGATAAAGGTAAATGAGCAGTTCTTC
CASSSIKVNEQFF